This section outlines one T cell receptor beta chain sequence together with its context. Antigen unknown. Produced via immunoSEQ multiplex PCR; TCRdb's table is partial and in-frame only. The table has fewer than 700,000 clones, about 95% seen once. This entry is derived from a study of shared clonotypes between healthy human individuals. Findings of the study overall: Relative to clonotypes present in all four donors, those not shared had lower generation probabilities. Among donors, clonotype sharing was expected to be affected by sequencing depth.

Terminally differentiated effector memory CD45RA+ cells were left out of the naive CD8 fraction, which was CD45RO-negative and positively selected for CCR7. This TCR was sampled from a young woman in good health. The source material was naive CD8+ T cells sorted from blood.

The CDR3, as DNA: TGTGCCAGCAGTTCTGGGTGGTTACTCCACTTT. Translating gives CASSSGWLLHF. The V and J genes are TRBV27 and TRBJ1-6, with no clear D. Trimming pared 4 bases from V and 16 bases from J, leaving 11 bases between. The CDR3 is 11 residues long. Germline V CDR1 and CDR2: MNHEY, SMNVEV (reference sequence).